This entry features one T cell receptor (beta chain) sequence. These data originate in a study of control samples from healthy donors and cancer patients. V shed 0 bases, J shed 5 bases, and the junction held 7 bases outside the gene matches. The CDR3 extends over 16 amino acids. Per the germline V gene, CDR1 is LGHNA and CDR2 is YNFKEQ. The protocol was immunoSEQ multiplex PCR, while the TCRdb copy is restricted to in-frame clones and leaves out a portion. The sample lists roughly 130,000 clones, around 93% occurring once. Sequenced input: blood. This sequence joins TRBV4-2 and TRBJ2-7; 10 bases fit TRBD2. The receptor comes from a man aged 18 to 35 in good health. The chain's CDR3 is CASSQDHASGGNEQYF. CDR3 nucleotides: TGTGCCAGCAGCCAAGATCACGCTAGCGGGGGAAACGAGCAGTACTTC.